The source of this TCR beta chain is a study of blood T cell repertoires in COVID-19. In the study overall: Collection of acute and convalescent COVID-19 samples took place in the United States, Italy and Spain. Nucleic acid was either cDNA or gDNA, and it came from T cells, B-cell-depleted T cells, or PBMCs.

Germline V CDR1 and CDR2: MDHEN, SYDVKM. Trimming at V came to 2 bases and at J to 3 bases, leaving 9 bases not matched to a gene. The CDR3 runs 16 residues. In the original analysis: Estimation of nucleated cell counts relied on the amplification of reference gene primers. Profiled with immunoSEQ multiplex PCR; TCRdb holds only in-frame clones, not every one. The V and J calls and clone size come from that table; D and trimming were worked out from the DNA. This sample has about 190,000 clones, with just under 80% found just once. The J gene is TRBJ1-2, the V gene TRBV28, with 7 positions matching TRBD1. This clonotype was obtained from a woman aged 80 or over with active or convalescent COVID-19. What was sequenced was peripheral blood. CDR3 loop: CASSLGGQRAYYGYTF. CDR3 coding DNA: TGTGCCAGCAGTTTAGGGGGACAGAGAGCTTACTATGGCTACACCTTC.